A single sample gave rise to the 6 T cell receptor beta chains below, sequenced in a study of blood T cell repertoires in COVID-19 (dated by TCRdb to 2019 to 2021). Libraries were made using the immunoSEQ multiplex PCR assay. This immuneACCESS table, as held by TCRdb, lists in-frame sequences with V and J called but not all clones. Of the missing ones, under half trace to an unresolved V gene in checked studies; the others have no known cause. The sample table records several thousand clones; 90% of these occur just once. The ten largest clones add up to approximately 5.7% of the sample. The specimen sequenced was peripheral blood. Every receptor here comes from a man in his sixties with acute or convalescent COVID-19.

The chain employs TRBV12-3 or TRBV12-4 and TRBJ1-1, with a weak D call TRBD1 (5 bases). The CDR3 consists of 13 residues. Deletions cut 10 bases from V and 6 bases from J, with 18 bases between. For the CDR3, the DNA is TGTGCCACCATCGGATTGGGGGGTTCTGAAGCTTTCTTT. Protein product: CATIGLGGSEAFF.

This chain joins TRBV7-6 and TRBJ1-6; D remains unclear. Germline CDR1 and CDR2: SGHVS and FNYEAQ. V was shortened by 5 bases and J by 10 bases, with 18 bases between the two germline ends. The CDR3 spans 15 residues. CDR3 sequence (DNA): TGTGCCAGCAGCCCGGCCGTCGGGGAACGATCACCCCTCCACTTT. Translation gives CASSPAVGERSPLHF.

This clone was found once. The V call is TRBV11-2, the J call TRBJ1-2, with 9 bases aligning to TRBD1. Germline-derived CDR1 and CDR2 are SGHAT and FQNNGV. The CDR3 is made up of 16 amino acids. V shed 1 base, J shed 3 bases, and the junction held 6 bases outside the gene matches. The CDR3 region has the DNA TGTGCCAGCAGCTTAGGAGGACAGGGGTCGGACTATGGCTACACCTTC. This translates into CASSLGGQGSDYGYTF.

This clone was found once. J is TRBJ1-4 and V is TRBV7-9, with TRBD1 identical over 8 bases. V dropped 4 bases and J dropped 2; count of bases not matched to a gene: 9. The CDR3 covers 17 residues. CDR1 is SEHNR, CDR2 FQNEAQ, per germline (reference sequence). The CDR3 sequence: CASSYQGQAATNEKLFF. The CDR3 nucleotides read TGTGCCAGCAGCTACCAGGGACAGGCGGCTACTAATGAAAAACTGTTTTTT. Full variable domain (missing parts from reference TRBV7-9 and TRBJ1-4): DTGVSQNPRHKITKRGQNVTFRCDPISEHNRLYWYRQTLGQGPEFLTYFQNEAQLEKSRLLSDRFSAERPKGSFSTLEIQRTEQGDSAMYLCASSYQGQAATNEKLFFGSGTQLSVL.

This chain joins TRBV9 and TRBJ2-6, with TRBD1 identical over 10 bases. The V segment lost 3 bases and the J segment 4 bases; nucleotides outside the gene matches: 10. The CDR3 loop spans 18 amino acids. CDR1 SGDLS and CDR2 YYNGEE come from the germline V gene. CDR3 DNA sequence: TGTGCCAGCAGCGCTCGGGACAGGGGATTCTCCGGGGCCAACGTCCTGACTTTC. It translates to CASSARDRGFSGANVLTF.

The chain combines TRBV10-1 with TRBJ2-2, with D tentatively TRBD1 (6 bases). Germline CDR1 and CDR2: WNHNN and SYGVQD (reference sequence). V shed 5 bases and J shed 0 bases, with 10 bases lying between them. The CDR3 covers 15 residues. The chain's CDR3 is CASSQTGANTGELFF. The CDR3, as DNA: TGCGCCAGCAGTCAGACAGGAGCGAACACCGGGGAGCTGTTTTTT.